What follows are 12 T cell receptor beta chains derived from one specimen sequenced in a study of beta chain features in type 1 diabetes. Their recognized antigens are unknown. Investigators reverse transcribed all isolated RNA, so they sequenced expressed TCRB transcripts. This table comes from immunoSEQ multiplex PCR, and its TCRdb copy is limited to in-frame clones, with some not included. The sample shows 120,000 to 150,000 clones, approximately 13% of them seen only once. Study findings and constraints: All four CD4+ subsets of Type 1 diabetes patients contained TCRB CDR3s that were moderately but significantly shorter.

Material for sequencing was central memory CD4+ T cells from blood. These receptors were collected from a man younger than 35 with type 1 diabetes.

The CDR3 DNA reads as TGCGCCAGCAGCTTGCAAACAGTGGGCGAAGCTTTCTTT. Residues: CASSLQTVGEAFF. The chain links TRBV5-1 to TRBJ1-1; D gene uncertain. There are 13 residues in the CDR3. V lost 1 base and J 8 bases, leaving 12 bases between the germline ends. The germline V gene encodes CDR1 SGHRS and CDR2 YFSETQ.

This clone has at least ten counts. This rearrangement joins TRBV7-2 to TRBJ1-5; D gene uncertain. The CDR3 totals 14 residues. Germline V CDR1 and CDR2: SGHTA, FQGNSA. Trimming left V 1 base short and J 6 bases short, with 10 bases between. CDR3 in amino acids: CASSLGLESQPQHF. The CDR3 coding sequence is TGTGCCAGCAGCTTAGGACTGGAGAGTCAGCCCCAGCATTTT.

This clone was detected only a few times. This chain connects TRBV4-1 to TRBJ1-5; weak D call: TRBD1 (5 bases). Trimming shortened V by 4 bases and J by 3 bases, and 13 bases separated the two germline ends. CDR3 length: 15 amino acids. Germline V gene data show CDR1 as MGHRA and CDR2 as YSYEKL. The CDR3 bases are TGCGCCAGCAGCCTCGTCCAGGGTAACAATCAGCCCCAGCATTTT. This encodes CASSLVQGNNQPQHF.

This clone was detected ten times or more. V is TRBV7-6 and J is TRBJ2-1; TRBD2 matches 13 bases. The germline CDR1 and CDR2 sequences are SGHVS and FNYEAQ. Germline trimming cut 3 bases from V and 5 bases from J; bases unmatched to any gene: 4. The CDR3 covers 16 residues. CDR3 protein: CASSLETSGGHNEQFF. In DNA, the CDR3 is TGTGCCAGCAGCTTGGAGACTAGCGGGGGGCACAATGAGCAGTTCTTC.

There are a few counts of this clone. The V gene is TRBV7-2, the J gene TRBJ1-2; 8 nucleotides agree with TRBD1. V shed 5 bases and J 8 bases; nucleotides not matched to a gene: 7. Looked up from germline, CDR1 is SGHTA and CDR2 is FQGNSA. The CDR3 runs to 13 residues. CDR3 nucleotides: TGTGCCAGCAGCCCAGGACAGGGCCGCGGCTACACCTTC. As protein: CASSPGQGRGYTF.

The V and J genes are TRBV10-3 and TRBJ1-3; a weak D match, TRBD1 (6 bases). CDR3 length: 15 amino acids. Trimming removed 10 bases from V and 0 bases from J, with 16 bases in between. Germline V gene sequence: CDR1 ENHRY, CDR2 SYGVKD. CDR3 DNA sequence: TGTGCCACCGGTCACCAGACAGGCTCTGGAAACACCATATATTTT. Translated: CATGHQTGSGNTIYF.

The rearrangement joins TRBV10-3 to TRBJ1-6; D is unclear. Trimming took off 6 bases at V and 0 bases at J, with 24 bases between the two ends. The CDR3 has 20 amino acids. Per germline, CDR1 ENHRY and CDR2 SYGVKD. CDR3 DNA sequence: TGTGCCATCAGAGACACGGACGGTGGGCGATTAAGCTCCTATAATTCACCCCTCCACTTT. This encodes CAIRDTDGGRLSSYNSPLHF.

CDR3 protein: CASTQKSSGANVLTF. The CDR3 DNA sequence: TGTGCCAGCACCCAAAAAAGCTCTGGGGCCAACGTCCTGACTTTC. The chain combines TRBV2 with TRBJ2-6; D ambiguous. Germline CDR1 reads SNHLY; CDR2 reads FYNNEI. This CDR3 is built from 15 residues. With 7 bases removed from V and 0 bases from J, the gap between germline ends came to 10 bases.

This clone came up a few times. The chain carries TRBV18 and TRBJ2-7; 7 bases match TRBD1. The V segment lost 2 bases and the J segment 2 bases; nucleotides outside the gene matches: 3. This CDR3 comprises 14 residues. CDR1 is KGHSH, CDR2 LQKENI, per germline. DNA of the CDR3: TGTGCCAGCTCACCAGACAGGGCCCCCTACGAGCAGTACTTC. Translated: CASSPDRAPYEQYF.

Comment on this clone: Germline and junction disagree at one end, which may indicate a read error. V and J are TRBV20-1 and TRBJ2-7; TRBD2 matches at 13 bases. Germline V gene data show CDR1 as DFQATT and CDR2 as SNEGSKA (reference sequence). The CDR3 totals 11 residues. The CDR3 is CSAQTSGGNSF. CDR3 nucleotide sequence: TGCAGTGCTCAGACTAGCGGGGGGAATAGCTTC.

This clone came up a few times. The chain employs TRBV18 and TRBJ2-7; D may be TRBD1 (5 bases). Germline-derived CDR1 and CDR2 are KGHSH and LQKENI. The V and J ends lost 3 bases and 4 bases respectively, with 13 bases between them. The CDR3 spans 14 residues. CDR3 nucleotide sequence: TGTGCCAGCTCACCTTCCCCGACAGCGTACGAGCAGTACTTC. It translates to CASSPSPTAYEQYF.

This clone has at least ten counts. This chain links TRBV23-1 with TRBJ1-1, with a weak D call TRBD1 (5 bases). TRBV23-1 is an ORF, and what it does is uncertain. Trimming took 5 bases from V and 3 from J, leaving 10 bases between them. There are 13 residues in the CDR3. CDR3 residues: CASSSTAYTEAFF. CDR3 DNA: TGCGCCAGCAGTTCGACAGCTTACACTGAAGCTTTCTTT.